These 10 T cell receptor beta chains share one sample of origin, sequenced in a study of control samples from healthy donors and cancer patients. The assay was immunoSEQ multiplex PCR, and TCRdb's table has in-frame clones only and misses some. The sample lists about 28,000 clones; 91% were seen once. Material: PBMCs. The receptors originated from a man in his fifties or sixties with lung cancer.

The genes are TRBV18 and TRBJ1-6, with TRBD1 identical over 8 bases. The CDR3 runs to 15 residues. Germline CDR1 is KGHSH and CDR2 is LQKENI. The junction had 5 bases not matched to a gene; V was cut back by 3 bases and J by 7 bases. CDR3 protein: CASSPAGQANSPLHF. CDR3 DNA sequence: TGTGCCAGCTCACCTGCGGGACAGGCAAATTCACCCCTCCACTTT.

This clone is a singleton in its sample. J is TRBJ1-3 and V is TRBV6-1; D is possibly TRBD1 (6 bases). There are 14 residues in the CDR3. CDR1 and CDR2 (germline): MNHNS, SASEGT. V was shortened by 3 bases and J by 2 bases, with 8 bases between the two germline ends. CDR3 residues: CASSDGGAGNTIYF. Written as DNA, the CDR3 is TGTGCCAGCAGTGATGGGGGCGCTGGAAACACCATATATTTT.

The genes are TRBV19 and TRBJ1-2; the D is unclear. The V gene's germline CDR1 is LNHDA and CDR2 SQIVND (reference sequence). This CDR3 comprises 13 residues. V dropped 7 bases and J dropped 5 bases, with 14 bases sitting between them. The CDR3 DNA follows: TGTGCCAGTAACGAGGGCGACCGGTATGGCTACACCTTC. Its translation is CASNEGDRYGYTF.

This rearrangement joins TRBV3-1 (or the pseudogene TRBV3-2) to TRBJ1-2; 7 nucleotides align to TRBD1. Germline-derived CDR1 and CDR2 are LGHDT and YNNKEL (reference sequence). The CDR3 runs to 15 residues. The ends lost 0 bases at V and 5 bases at J; junction bases unmatched: 6. As DNA, the CDR3 is TGTGCCAGCAGCCAAGACGTGACAGGGAAGTATGGCTACACCTTC. Amino acid sequence: CASSQDVTGKYGYTF.

The J gene is TRBJ1-4, the V gene TRBV7-2, with D unresolved. V gave up 2 bases and J gave up 10 bases, with 8 bases separating them. The CDR3 loop spans 12 amino acids. Germline V lookup: CDR1 SGHTA, CDR2 FQGNSA. The CDR3 DNA sequence: TGTGCCAGCAGCTTAATACGTCTAAAACTGTTTTTT. Its protein is CASSLIRLKLFF.

V usage is TRBV19 and J usage is TRBJ1-1; D ambiguous. The CDR3 covers 13 residues. The germline V gene encodes CDR1 LNHDA and CDR2 SQIVND (reference sequence). V was cut by 5 bases and J by 2 bases, with 9 bases left in between. The DNA of the CDR3 is TGTGCCAGTAGTGGCTCGGTCAACACTGAAGCTTTCTTT. Protein product: CASSGSVNTEAFF.

Points on this clone: This sample includes further DNA sequences coding for the same CDR3. The V call is TRBV6-1, the J call TRBJ2-1, with 12 nucleotides matching TRBD2. This CDR3 is built from 17 residues. J gave up 6 bases and V 4 bases, and 10 bases lay outside the gene matches. In germline, CDR1 is MNHNS, CDR2 SASEGT. The CDR3 is CASSVSSGGAGGNEQFF. CDR3 sequence (DNA): TGTGCCAGCAGTGTATCTAGCGGGGGGGCGGGTGGCAATGAGCAGTTCTTC.

The rearrangement uses TRBV4-3 and TRBJ2-3, with 9 bases lining up with TRBD2. The ends lost 3 bases at V and 0 bases at J; junction bases unmatched: 10. Germline V gene data show CDR1 as LGHNA and CDR2 as YSLEER. CDR3 length equals 18 residues. The CDR3 DNA sequence: TGCGCCAGCAGCCAGATGGCTAGCGGGGATGGAAGCACAGATACGCAGTATTTT. As protein: CASSQMASGDGSTDTQYF.

The chain recombines TRBV11-2 with TRBJ2-7, with D possibly matching TRBD1 (5 bases). The ends were cut back, 1 base at V and 2 bases at J, with 9 bases in the middle. Germline CDR1 is SGHAT and CDR2 is FQNNGV. The CDR3 extends over 14 amino acids. CDR3 sequence: CASSLARQTYEQYF. CDR3 DNA: TGTGCCAGCAGCTTAGCCCGACAGACCTACGAGCAGTACTTC.

The J gene is TRBJ1-2, the V gene TRBV27; TRBD1 aligns across 10 bases. Germline V gives CDR1 MNHEY, CDR2 SMNVEV (reference sequence). The V gene end was trimmed by 0 bases and the J gene end by 5 bases; junction bases not matched to a gene: 9. The CDR3 is made up of 17 amino acids. The CDR3 sequence is CASSLSTGTGERYGYTF. The CDR3, as DNA: TGTGCCAGCAGTTTATCTACCGGGACAGGGGAACGGTATGGCTACACCTTC.